The 22 T cell receptor beta chains given below trace back to one sample, sequenced in a study of T-cell reconstitution after alpha-beta-depleted transplantation in children. Construction of the TCRbeta library involved unique molecular identifiers. TCRdb independently ran MiXCR on the PCR reads; one entry per CDR3 protein. The sample yields 250,000 to 400,000 distinct CDR3 sequences, approximately 20% seen once. The source material was PBMCs, mostly from graft donor cells, sampled 180 days after TCRalphabeta/CD19-depleted stem cell transplant. These receptors came from a male patient younger than 18 who had a stem cell transplant for acute lymphoblastic leukemia, so the T cells may come from the graft donor.

The CDR3 protein is CASSFRRYNEQFF. CDR3 in DNA: TGTGCCAGCAGTTTTCGTAGATACAATGAGCAGTTCTTC. V gene TRBV12-3 or TRBV12-4 combines with J gene TRBJ2-1; no reliable D call. The CDR3 consists of 13 residues. The ends were cut back, 3 bases at V and 4 bases at J, with 7 bases in the middle.

A few counts support this clonotype. V and J are TRBV5-1 and TRBJ2-1; 9 bases align to TRBD2. The J segment lost 7 bases and the V segment lost 4 bases, leaving 27 bases of the junction unmatched. The CDR3 length is 21 residues. CDR1 and CDR2 from the germline V gene are SGHRS and YFSETQ. In DNA, the CDR3 is TGCGCCAGCAGCCGAGGTTGGACGTGGGATAGCGGGAGAAGAGAGGATAATGAGCAGTTCTTC. This sequence encodes CASSRGWTWDSGRREDNEQFF.

This clonotype was observed a handful of times. This chain connects TRBV20-1 to TRBJ2-3, with 10 positions matching TRBD2. The CDR3 totals 17 residues. J gave up 2 bases and V 0 bases, and 8 bases lay outside the gene matches. Germline CDR1 is DFQATT and CDR2 is SNEGSKA (reference sequence). The CDR3: CSARDPKAGGDTDTQYF. As DNA, the CDR3 is TGCAGTGCTAGAGACCCCAAAGCGGGGGGGGACACAGATACGCAGTATTTT.

This sequence joins TRBV7-8 and TRBJ2-6; D assignment may be TRBD1 or TRBD2 (7 bases each). Germline CDR1 is SGHVS and CDR2 is FQNEAQ. CDR3 length: 15 amino acids. The ends were cut back, 6 bases at V and 2 bases at J, with 11 bases in the middle. This chain's CDR3 is CASRGGGPGANVLTF. CDR3 nucleotide sequence: TGTGCCAGCAGGGGAGGGGGCCCTGGGGCCAACGTCCTGACTTTC. Filled out from reference TRBV7-8 and TRBJ2-6, the complete variable domain reads GAGVSQSPRYKVAKRGQDVALRCDPISGHVSLFWYQQALGQGPEFLTYFQNEAQLDKSGLPSDRFFAERPEGSVSTLKIQRTQQEDSAVYLCASRGGGPGANVLTFGAGSRLTVL.

The chain has TRBV2 and TRBJ2-7; tentatively, D is TRBD2 (6 bases). The CDR3 is 13 amino acids. Trimming removed 3 bases from V and 7 bases from J, with 13 bases in between. Germline CDR1 reads SNHLY; CDR2 reads FYNNEI. This CDR3 is CASSEEMGGEQYF. CDR3 DNA: TGTGCCAGCAGTGAGGAAATGGGGGGAGAGCAGTACTTC.

V usage is TRBV2 and J usage is TRBJ2-1, with TRBD1 matching 8 bases. There are 14 residues in the CDR3. Trimming removed 8 bases from V and 9 bases from J; junction bases left unmatched: 12. CDR1 and CDR2 (germline): SNHLY, FYNNEI. This CDR3 is CASETGALRLEQFF. The CDR3 coding sequence is TGTGCCAGCGAGACAGGGGCTCTTCGACTTGAGCAGTTCTTC.

This clonotype was seen more than once but under ten times. The chain couples TRBV28 to TRBJ1-2, with D possibly TRBD1 on 6 matching bases. The length of the CDR3 is 14 residues. Trimming pared 5 bases from V and 7 bases from J, leaving 17 bases between. Germline CDR1 is MDHEN and CDR2 is SYDVKM. CDR3 coding DNA: TGTGCCAGCAGTGAGACAGGTTCATACCGTGGCTACACCTTC. Residues: CASSETGSYRGYTF.

Ten or more counts support this clonotype. The chain couples TRBV24-1 to TRBJ1-2, with 9 positions matching TRBD1. The germline V gene has CDR1 KGHDR and CDR2 SFDVKD. CDR3 length: 14 amino acids. The trim removed 3 bases at V and 5 bases at J, leaving 3 bases unmatched. The CDR3 DNA sequence: TGTGCCACCAGTGATCCACAGGGGGCGTATGGCTACACCTTC. Protein sequence: CATSDPQGAYGYTF.

This clonotype is a singleton in its sample. V and J are TRBV5-1 and TRBJ2-3, with D possibly TRBD2 on 6 matching bases. V was clipped by 7 bases and J by 6 bases, with 21 bases between them. Per germline, CDR1 SGHRS and CDR2 YFSETQ. CDR3 length: 15 amino acids. DNA for the CDR3: TGCGCCAGCCTACGGGCGGGAACCGCAGGGGATACGCAGTATTTT. It is translated as CASLRAGTAGDTQYF.

The CDR3 nucleotides read TGTGCCAGCAGTTACTCCAGCGGGGAGGGACGCGAGCAGTACTTC. This translates into CASSYSSGEGREQYF. V is TRBV6-5 and J is TRBJ2-7, with 7 bases aligning to TRBD2. V was pared by 0 bases and J by 6 bases, with 8 bases of the junction left unmatched. This CDR3 comprises 15 residues. The germline V gene encodes CDR1 MNHEY and CDR2 SVGAGI.

This clonotype was detected a few times. V is TRBV7-9 and J is TRBJ2-3, with a tentative D call TRBD2 (6 bases). CDR1 is SEHNR, CDR2 FQNEAQ, per germline (reference sequence). Between the trimmed V and J ends, which lost 1 base and 2 bases, there was a span of 16 bases. The CDR3 length is 17 residues. The CDR3 nucleotides are TGTGCCAGCAGCTTAGGCGGGGTCTCCTACTACACAGATACGCAGTATTTT. Translated: CASSLGGVSYYTDTQYF.

This clonotype came up many times. The CDR3, as DNA: TGCGCCAGCAGCTTGGGGGGCAGGGTGAATGAGCAGTTCTTC. Its protein is CASSLGGRVNEQFF. V is TRBV5-1 and J is TRBJ2-1, with D perhaps TRBD1 (5 bases). The CDR3 totals 14 residues. Trimming removed 0 bases at V and 7 bases at J, with 11 bases between. Germline CDR1 SGHRS, CDR2 YFSETQ.

In this sample, this clonotype turned up a few times. The J gene is TRBJ2-2, the V gene TRBV10-2, with 8 bases identical to TRBD2. Germline values: CDR1 WSHSY, CDR2 SAAADI. This CDR3 spans 13 amino acids. Trimming cost V 4 bases and J 7 bases; bases outside gene matches: 2. The CDR3 DNA reads as TGCGCCAGCAGTGGTCGGGGGGGCGGGGAGCTGTTTTTT. Its protein is CASSGRGGGELFF.

The chain has TRBV3-1 and TRBJ1-2, with a tentative D call TRBD1 (5 bases). The CDR3 spans 18 residues. The germline V gene has CDR1 LGHDT and CDR2 YNNKEL (reference sequence). The V end was cut by 1 base, the J end by 4 bases, with 22 bases between. Written as DNA, the CDR3 is TGTGCCAGCAGCCAAGCATGGAGGGGTCCACTATTTGGCTATGGCTACACCTTC. It yields the protein CASSQAWRGPLFGYGYTF.

This clonotype has a handful of counts. The genes are TRBV9 and TRBJ2-1; 12 nucleotides match TRBD1. CDR1 SGDLS and CDR2 YYNGEE come from the germline V gene. The CDR3 totals 17 residues. Unmatched junction bases numbered 13, after V lost 4 bases and J lost 8 bases. CDR3 DNA sequence: TGTGCCAGCAGCCCCTTTCCCGGGACAGGGGGCGCCGATGAGCAGTTCTTC. Translating it yields CASSPFPGTGGADEQFF.

This clonotype turned up a few times. This chain uses TRBV29-1 with TRBJ2-1; D may be TRBD2 (6 bases). Between the trimmed V and J ends, which lost 3 bases and 8 bases, there was a span of 11 bases. The CDR3 sequence is 12 residues long. Looked up from germline, CDR1 is SQVTM and CDR2 is ANQGSEA. The CDR3 coding sequence is TGCAGCGTTGAGGGGGGTAGCCATGAGCAGTTCTTC. Translated: CSVEGGSHEQFF.

The chain uses TRBV24-1 and TRBJ1-1; TRBD1 aligns across 9 bases. V lost 3 bases, J lost 10 bases, and 17 bases stayed unmatched. This CDR3 has 17 residues. Germline V gene sequence: CDR1 KGHDR, CDR2 SFDVKD. The CDR3 reads CATSDPGQGSGPVRAFF. CDR3 in DNA: TGTGCCACCAGTGATCCCGGACAGGGGAGTGGCCCCGTGAGAGCTTTCTTT.

This clonotype was seen more than once but under ten times. The junction departs from the called germline gene at one end, perhaps through a read error. V usage is TRBV6-5 and J usage is TRBJ1-1, with a weak D call TRBD1 (6 bases). The CDR3 contains 16 residues. CDR1 is MNHEY, CDR2 SVGAGI, per germline. Here the CDR3 reads CASSYGRGLGNAEAFF. CDR3 nucleotide sequence: TGTGCCAGCAGTTATGGGCGGGGGCTTGGGAACGCTGAAGCTTTCTTT.

This chain joins TRBV6-4 and TRBJ1-1, with 7 bases identical to TRBD1. Germline CDR1 is MRHNA and CDR2 is SNTAGT. The CDR3 runs to 19 residues. J was trimmed by 4 bases and V by 8 bases; bases with no gene match: 25. The CDR3 DNA reads TGTGCCAGCTCCCTACCCTTAATAAGGGGGCCACCCGAGGGCACTGAAGCTTTCTTT. This codes for CASSLPLIRGPPEGTEAFF.

DNA for the CDR3: TGTGCCAGCAGCCAAGATTTCGGGAACAATGAGCAGTTCTTC. Amino acid sequence: CASSQDFGNNEQFF. The chain couples TRBV4-2 to TRBJ2-1; a possible D gene is TRBD2 (5 bases). The CDR3 sequence is 14 residues long. Germline CDR1 and CDR2: LGHNA and YNFKEQ. Trimming stripped 0 bases from V and 5 bases from J, with 8 bases between.

This chain links TRBV3-1 with TRBJ2-3, with D perhaps matching TRBD2 (5 bases). The CDR3 is 18 residues long. Germline CDR1 reads LGHDT; CDR2 reads YNNKEL (reference sequence). The V end was cut by 10 bases, the J end by 2 bases, with 28 bases between. The CDR3 nucleotides read TGTGCCACCTGCCAAGCCCCAGGATCCAGCGGAACCACAGATACGCAGTATTTT. Protein sequence: CATCQAPGSSGTTDTQYF.

The chain joins TRBV10-3 to TRBJ1-1; 7 nucleotides agree with TRBD1. The germline CDR1 and CDR2 sequences are ENHRY and SYGVKD. The CDR3 length is 13 residues. V shed 4 bases, J shed 1 base, and the junction held 0 bases outside the gene matches. CDR3 protein: CAISGTGNTEAFF. CDR3 in DNA: TGTGCCATCAGTGGGACAGGGAACACTGAAGCTTTCTTT.